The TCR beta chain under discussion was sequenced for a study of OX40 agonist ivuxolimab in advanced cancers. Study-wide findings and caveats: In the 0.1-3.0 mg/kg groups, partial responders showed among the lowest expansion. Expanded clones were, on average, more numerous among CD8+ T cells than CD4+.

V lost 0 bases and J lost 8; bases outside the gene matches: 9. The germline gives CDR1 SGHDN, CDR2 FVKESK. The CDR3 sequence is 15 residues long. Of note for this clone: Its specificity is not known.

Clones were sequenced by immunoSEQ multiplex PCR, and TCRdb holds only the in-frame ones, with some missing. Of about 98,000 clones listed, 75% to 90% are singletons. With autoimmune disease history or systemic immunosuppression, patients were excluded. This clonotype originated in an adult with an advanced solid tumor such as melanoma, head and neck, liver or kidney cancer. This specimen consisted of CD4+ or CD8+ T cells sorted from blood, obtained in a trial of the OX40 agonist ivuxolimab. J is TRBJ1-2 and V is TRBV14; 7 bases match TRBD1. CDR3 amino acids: CASSQDAQGIGGYTF. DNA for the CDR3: TGTGCCAGCAGCCAAGATGCACAGGGGATCGGCGGCTACACCTTC.